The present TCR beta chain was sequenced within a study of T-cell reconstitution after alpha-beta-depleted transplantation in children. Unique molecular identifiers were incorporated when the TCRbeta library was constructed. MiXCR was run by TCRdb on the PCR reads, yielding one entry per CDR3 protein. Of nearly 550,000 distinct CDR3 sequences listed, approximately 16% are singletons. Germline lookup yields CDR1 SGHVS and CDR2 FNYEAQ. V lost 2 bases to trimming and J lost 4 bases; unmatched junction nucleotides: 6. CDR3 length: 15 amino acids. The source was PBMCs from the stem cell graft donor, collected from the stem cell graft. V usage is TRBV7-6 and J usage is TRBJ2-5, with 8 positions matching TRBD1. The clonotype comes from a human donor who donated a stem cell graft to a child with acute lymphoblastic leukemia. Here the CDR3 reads CASSLHQGARETQYF. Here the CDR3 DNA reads TGTGCCAGCAGCTTACACCAGGGGGCTCGAGAGACCCAGTACTTC.